The next 2 T cell receptor beta chains were all read from a single sample in a study of blood T cell repertoires in COVID-19. The method was immunoSEQ multiplex PCR; TCRdb's version includes in-frame clones alone and lacks a portion of them. The repertoire has about 160,000 clones, about 90% of them found once; the top ten carry 4.8%. The sample taken for sequencing was peripheral blood. Receptor source: a man aged 30 to 39 with COVID-19, enrolled during active disease.

The chain carries TRBV4-1 and TRBJ1-2; 7 nucleotides agree with TRBD1. CDR3 length equals 17 residues. Per the germline V gene, CDR1 is MGHRA and CDR2 is YSYEKL. J was trimmed by 4 bases and V by 1 base; bases with no gene match: 12. The CDR3: CASSQARDSLLLYGYTF. The CDR3 bases are TGCGCCAGCAGCCAAGCTAGGGACAGCCTTCTTCTCTATGGCTACACCTTC.

The V gene is TRBV4-3, the J gene TRBJ1-1, with D perhaps matching TRBD1 (6 bases). Germline assignment: CDR1 LGHNA and CDR2 YSLEER. V was shortened by 4 bases and J by 5 bases, with 14 bases between the two germline ends. The CDR3 has 14 residues. The CDR3 sequence: CASSLGGRATEAFF. Here the CDR3 DNA reads TGCGCCAGCAGCCTCGGGGGGCGGGCGACTGAAGCTTTCTTT.